This TCR beta chain came from a study of identical twins. The study, taken as a whole, reports: A partial confounding effect on zero-insertion analyses could come from invariant MAIT and iNKT cells.

Each CDR3 protein gets one entry after TCRdb re-called the 5' RACE reads with MiXCR. This sample carries hundreds of thousands of distinct CDR3 sequences, 9% to 15% of them seen once, and the ten largest clones take around 1.6%. This clonotype has a handful of counts. The antigen remains unidentified. V lost 5 bases and J 2 bases, leaving 18 bases between the germline ends. The CDR3 length is 16 residues. Germline V gives CDR1 SEHNR, CDR2 FQNEAQ (reference sequence). This sample also belongs to another study, concerning yellow fever vaccine responses in identical twins.

The chain has TRBV7-9 and TRBJ1-2; D is unresolved. The sequencing sample was made of PBMCs. This TCR came from a woman aged 18-35 years in good health. CDR3 in amino acids: CASSHSNPRWNYGYTF. The CDR3 DNA reads TGTGCCAGCAGCCATTCAAATCCACGGTGGAACTATGGCTACACCTTC.